This T cell receptor (beta chain) was recovered during a study of T-cell memory formation after mild COVID-19. Study context: Among the donors, TCR clusters were largely specific to each donor. General study results and limits: Contracting CD4+ clones sat mainly in CM and EM; CD8+ in EMRA. Day 15 to 85 contracting clones showed balanced CD4/CD8; later expanders leaned CD4+.

This clonotype was detected a few times. Its specificity is unknown. The CDR3 length is 13 residues. Per the germline V gene, CDR1 is SGHVS and CDR2 is FNYEAQ. V lost 5 bases and J 1 base, leaving 8 bases between the germline ends. Libraries for TCRalpha and TCRbeta carried sample barcodes and unique molecular identifiers via 5'RACE. In TCRdb, the 5' RACE reads were re-called with MiXCR into one record per CDR3 protein. This table holds 250,000 to 400,000 distinct CDR3 sequences, over 11% found once. The specimen sequenced was PBMCs or a T cell subset sorted from them (not recorded which). The chain carries TRBV7-6 and TRBJ1-1; D unresolved. The sequence was obtained from a man younger than 30 who had mild COVID-19 (a few samples of this study predate the infection). Cell type and time point are not known. The CDR3 here is CASSPRKNTEAFF. The CDR3 DNA reads TGTGCCAGCAGCCCCCGGAAGAACACTGAAGCTTTCTTT.